The 2 T cell receptor beta chains given below trace back to one sample, sequenced in a study of response to subunit inactivated influenza vaccine. Each CDR3 protein gets one entry after TCRdb re-called the RT-PCR reads with MiXCR. The data show some 480,000 distinct CDR3 sequences, 9.5% to 13% seen once. Sequences were derived from PBMCs from blood, sampled about 40 days after vaccination. The receptors come from a man aged 50-60 years who received an inactivated influenza vaccine.

The chain combines TRBV3-1 with TRBJ2-5, with 7 bases that match TRBD2. Germline V gene data show CDR1 as LGHDT and CDR2 as YNNKEL (reference sequence). The CDR3 covers 18 residues. The V and J ends lost 0 bases and 4 bases, in that order; junction bases with no gene match: 14. CDR3 residues: CASSQDTSRAGAPETQYF. The CDR3, as DNA: TGTGCCAGCAGCCAAGATACGAGTCGGGCGGGAGCCCCAGAGACCCAGTACTTC.

This clonotype was observed a few times. The gene calls are TRBV4-3 and TRBJ2-1, with 11 bases lining up with TRBD2. CDR1 is LGHNA, CDR2 YSLEER, per germline. The CDR3 is made up of 17 amino acids. Trimming cost V 0 bases and J 5 bases; bases outside gene matches: 6. Here the CDR3 reads CASSQDTSGSIDNEQFF. The CDR3 bases are TGCGCCAGCAGCCAAGATACTAGCGGGAGTATCGACAATGAGCAGTTCTTC.